The 20 T cell receptor beta chains below come from one sample, sequenced in a study of blood T cells in healthy people across ages. The second PCR ran roughly 6 to 11 cycles with a sample-barcoded 5' primer and J-beta primers. MiXCR, run by TCRdb on the 5' RACE reads, gives a single entry per CDR3 protein. The sample has more than 650,000 distinct CDR3 sequences, 20% to 25% seen once. Sequenced material: blood. The receptors were gathered from a man aged 65 to 85 in good health.

This clonotype appeared many times. CDR3 protein: CASSLDRRGNTEAFF. DNA of the CDR3: TGTGCCAGCAGCTTAGATCGCAGGGGGAACACTGAAGCTTTCTTT. V gene TRBV11-2 combines with J gene TRBJ1-1; TRBD1 is a possible D gene (6 bases). Trimming shortened V by 0 bases and J by 1 base, and 9 bases separated the two germline ends. This CDR3 spans 15 amino acids. Germline CDR1 and CDR2: SGHAT and FQNNGV. Supplemented by reference TRBV11-2 and TRBJ1-1, the full variable domain reads EAGVAQSPRYKIIEKRQSVAFWCNPISGHATLYWYQQILGQGPKLLIQFQNNGVVDDSQLPKDRFSAERLKGVDSTLKIQPAKLEDSAVYLCASSLDRRGNTEAFFGQGTRLTVV.

The chain uses TRBV7-8 and TRBJ1-2; 9 nucleotides align to TRBD1. The CDR3 contains 15 residues. J was trimmed by 4 bases and V by 3 bases; bases with no gene match: 6. Looked up from germline, CDR1 is SGHVS and CDR2 is FQNEAQ. The CDR3 nucleotides read TGTGCCAGCAGCTTGACGGGACAGGGAAGCTATGGCTACACCTTC. It translates to CASSLTGQGSYGYTF.

In its sample, this clonotype was seen a few times. The chain uses TRBV11-3 and TRBJ2-5; the match to TRBD2 covers 14 bases. J was trimmed by 4 bases and V by 3 bases; bases with no gene match: 4. This CDR3 contains 16 residues. The V gene's germline CDR1 is SGHNT and CDR2 YENEEA. CDR3 bases: TGTGCCAGCAGCTTTGGACTAGCGGGAGGAGGAGAGACCCAGTACTTC. Protein product: CASSFGLAGGGETQYF.

This clonotype was recorded a few times. The rearrangement links TRBV14 to TRBJ1-5, with 10 bases fitting TRBD1. The CDR3 is made up of 15 amino acids. Looked up from germline, CDR1 is SGHDN and CDR2 is FVKESK. Trimming cost V 3 bases and J 3 bases; bases outside gene matches: 2. CDR3 residues: CASSQGQGSNQPQHF. The CDR3 DNA follows: TGTGCCAGCAGCCAGGGACAGGGGTCCAATCAGCCCCAGCATTTT.

The chain couples TRBV4-1 to TRBJ2-1, with TRBD2 as a possible D gene (6 bases). V was clipped by 8 bases and J by 2 bases, with 19 bases between them. CDR3 length: 16 residues. Germline V gives CDR1 MGHRA, CDR2 YSYEKL. In DNA, the CDR3 is TGCGCCAGCGGTCCGACTATCGGGAGCACCTACAATGAGCAGTTCTTC. It yields the protein CASGPTIGSTYNEQFF.

A few counts support this clonotype. The V gene is TRBV20-1, the J gene TRBJ1-2; tentative D call: TRBD1 (5 bases). This CDR3 is built from 17 residues. V dropped 3 bases and J dropped 4 bases, with 24 bases sitting between them. Germline lookup yields CDR1 DFQATT and CDR2 SNEGSKA (reference sequence). The CDR3 DNA sequence: TGCAGTGCTAGGGACCCGGGACGAAATCCTTTGGGCTATGGCTACACCTTC. It specifies CSARDPGRNPLGYGYTF.

The chain couples TRBV7-2 to TRBJ1-2; unclear D gene. With 6 bases removed from V and 8 bases from J, the gap between germline ends came to 25 bases. CDR1 and CDR2 from the germline V gene are SGHTA and FQGNSA. There are 16 residues in the CDR3. CDR3 bases: TGTGCCAGCAGTCTCCAGCCCGACCGATCCCCTAGCGGCTACACCTTC. Encoded protein: CASSLQPDRSPSGYTF.

This clonotype was observed at least ten times. This chain joins TRBV6-6 and TRBJ2-3; D is ambiguous. V shed 0 bases and J shed 0 bases, with 4 bases lying between them. The CDR3 loop spans 14 amino acids. Germline V gives CDR1 MNHNY, CDR2 SVGAGI (reference sequence). In nucleotides, the CDR3 is TGTGCCAGCAGTTACTCGAGGAGCACAGATACGCAGTATTTT. Translation: CASSYSRSTDTQYF.

This clonotype was counted between two and nine times. The chain links TRBV20-1 to TRBJ1-5; 7 nucleotides line up with TRBD1. Trimming removed 6 bases from V and 6 bases from J; junction bases left unmatched: 8. The CDR3 sequence is 13 residues long. CDR1 is DFQATT and CDR2 is SNEGSKA in the germline V gene (reference sequence). The CDR3 bases are TGCAGTGCGATTAGGACAGGAGGTCAGCCCCAGCATTTT. Translation gives CSAIRTGGQPQHF.

This clonotype was picked up a small number of times. The V gene is TRBV12-3 or TRBV12-4, the J gene TRBJ1-3; D is undetermined. The CDR3 loop spans 14 amino acids. V shed 5 bases and J shed 2 bases, with 10 bases lying between them. The DNA for the CDR3 is TGTGCCAGCAGTCCCATTGGGGCTGGAAACACCATATATTTT. Translated, it gives CASSPIGAGNTIYF.

This clonotype was recorded a few times. The CDR3 loop reads CASSIGLAAIYEQYV. In nucleotides, the CDR3 is TGTGCCAGCAGCATCGGACTAGCGGCTATCTACGAGCAGTACGTC. The chain joins TRBV11-2 to TRBJ2-7, with TRBD2 identical over 10 bases. V lost 5 bases, J lost 3 bases, and 7 bases stayed unmatched. The CDR3 has 15 residues. The germline V gene has CDR1 SGHAT and CDR2 FQNNGV.

This clonotype has more than one count but fewer than ten. The V gene is TRBV12-3 or TRBV12-4, the J gene TRBJ1-4; no clear D gene. The ends were cut back, 2 bases at V and 15 bases at J, with 13 bases in the middle. The CDR3 loop spans 12 amino acids. This CDR3 reads CASSLTGLLLFF. In DNA, the CDR3 is TGTGCCAGCAGTTTAACCGGACTGCTGTTGTTTTTT.

The J gene is TRBJ2-1, the V gene TRBV2; D might be TRBD1 (6 bases). The DNA end is a closer match to TRBJ2-5, so the J assignment may be wrong. Germline CDR1 is SNHLY and CDR2 is FYNNEI. CDR3 length: 14 amino acids. CDR3 in amino acids: CASSSDQGQETQYF. The DNA of the CDR3 is TGTGCCAGCAGCAGTGATCAGGGGCAAGAGACCCAGTACTTC.

This clonotype has just a few counts. This chain links TRBV24-1 with TRBJ2-1; the D gene is possibly TRBD2 (5 bases). Germline CDR1 is KGHDR and CDR2 is SFDVKD. This CDR3 region has 14 residues. The V end lost 3 bases, the J end lost 6 bases, and 11 bases lay between the germline ends. The CDR3 spells CATSDGDYGNEQFF. The CDR3 DNA sequence: TGTGCCACCAGTGATGGTGACTACGGCAATGAGCAGTTCTTC.

This clonotype came up a few times. This rearrangement joins TRBV7-6 to TRBJ2-3; no clear D. V dropped 3 bases and J dropped 0 bases, with 13 bases sitting between them. The CDR3 covers 16 residues. Germline CDR1 and CDR2: SGHVS and FNYEAQ. The CDR3 region is CASSFLRSSSTDTQYF. CDR3 nucleotides: TGTGCCAGCAGCTTTCTTCGTTCCTCTAGCACAGATACGCAGTATTTT.

This clonotype was counted between two and nine times. The V and J genes are TRBV2 and TRBJ2-5; TRBD2 might be the D (5 bases). The germline V and J ends were trimmed by 4 bases and 6 bases, with 18 bases remaining between them. Germline V lookup: CDR1 SNHLY, CDR2 FYNNEI. The CDR3 spans 15 residues. CDR3 nucleotides: TGTGCCAGCAGTGCGGAATCGTACCCCGGGAAGACCCAGTACTTC. This gives the protein CASSAESYPGKTQYF.

This clonotype has just a few counts. V usage is TRBV7-2 and J usage is TRBJ1-5; D may be TRBD1 (5 bases). CDR1 is SGHTA, CDR2 FQGNSA, per germline. CDR3 size: 15 residues. V gave up 5 bases and J gave up 4 bases, with 15 bases separating them. CDR3 protein: CASSRDGGGNQPQHF. The CDR3 DNA follows: TGTGCCAGCAGCCGAGATGGGGGTGGTAATCAGCCCCAGCATTTT.

The chain has TRBV6-2 or TRBV6-3 and TRBJ1-5; D ambiguous. Germline CDR1 is MNHEY and CDR2 is SVGEGT. V was cut by 7 bases and J by 0 bases, with 13 bases left in between. CDR3 length equals 15 residues. The CDR3 reads CASTTAVDSNQPQHF. CDR3 nucleotide sequence: TGTGCCAGCACCACGGCCGTAGATAGCAATCAGCCCCAGCATTTT.

The chain joins TRBV29-1 to TRBJ1-2; D possibly corresponds to TRBD1 (5 bases). This CDR3 region has 14 residues. Germline assignment: CDR1 SQVTM and CDR2 ANQGSEA. With 7 bases removed from V and 7 bases from J, the gap between germline ends came to 22 bases. CDR3 in DNA: TGCAGCGAGAGAGGACCGGCCCCCGGGGGTGGCTACACCTTC. Its protein is CSERGPAPGGGYTF.

The gene calls are TRBV12-3 or TRBV12-4 and TRBJ1-2; D is uncertain. This CDR3 is built from 11 residues. V lost 2 bases and J 8 bases, leaving 6 bases between the germline ends. The CDR3 region is CASSLNLGYTF. CDR3 bases: TGTGCCAGCAGTTTAAACTTAGGCTACACCTTC.